Below, 30 T cell receptor beta chains from the same sample are listed, as sequenced in a study of CD8 T cells in ankylosing spondylitis. Each CDR3 protein gets one entry after TCRdb re-called the 5' RACE reads with MiXCR. The repertoire includes 150,000 to 200,000 distinct CDR3 sequences, around a sixth of them detected once, and 4.3% sits in the top ten. Sample: blood, either unsorted or a sorted T cell fraction (not recorded which). These receptors were taken from a male donor between 10 and 30 years old with ankylosing spondylitis or in good health (not recorded which).

This clonotype was detected many times. This chain connects TRBV11-3 to TRBJ1-2; D is uncertain. The germline gives CDR1 SGHNT, CDR2 YENEEA. The CDR3 totals 13 residues. V lost 5 bases and J lost 6, with 13 bases in between. CDR3 amino acids: CASSPQFGDGYTF. The CDR3 DNA is TGTGCCAGCAGCCCCCAGTTCGGGGATGGCTACACCTTC.

In its sample, this clonotype was seen many times. This sequence joins TRBV4-2 and TRBJ2-2, with 10 nucleotides matching TRBD2. CDR3 size: 15 residues. Germline CDR1 LGHNA, CDR2 YNFKEQ. V shed 4 bases, J shed 6 bases, and the junction held 5 bases outside the gene matches. CDR3 region: CASSPLAGDSGELFF. In DNA form, the CDR3 reads TGTGCCAGCAGCCCCCTAGCGGGAGACTCCGGGGAGCTGTTTTTT.

V and J are TRBV9 and TRBJ2-1, with 11 nucleotides matching TRBD2. CDR1 and CDR2 from the germline V gene are SGDLS and YYNGEE. The CDR3 length is 16 residues. Germline trimming cut 4 bases from V and 2 bases from J; bases unmatched to any gene: 5. The CDR3 nucleotides read TGTGCCAGCAGCAAGACTAGCGGGAATCCCTACAATGAGCAGTTCTTC. It specifies CASSKTSGNPYNEQFF.

This clonotype has a count of ten or more. The rearrangement links TRBV21-1 to TRBJ2-3; TRBD1 reflects the table's D call only, with no check against the DNA. TRBV21-1 represents a pseudogene. The length of the CDR3 is 15 residues. The CDR3 region has the DNA TGTGCCAGCAGCTCCCGGATACCCCATCCCGATACGCAGTATTTT. As protein: CASSSRIPHPDTQYF.

This clonotype occurred many times. J is TRBJ2-2 and V is TRBV11-3, with TRBD1 as a possible D gene (6 bases). CDR1 is SGHNT and CDR2 is YENEEA in the germline V gene. The CDR3 length is 15 residues. V lost 7 bases to trimming and J lost 1 base, with 13 bases between them. CDR3 in DNA: TGTGCCAGCAAAAAAGGGGGACAGAACACCGGGGAGCTGTTTTTT. This encodes CASKKGGQNTGELFF. Drawing the rest from reference TRBV11-3 and TRBJ2-2, the complete variable domain is EAGVVQSPRYKIIEKKQPVAFWCNPISGHNTLYWYLQNLGQGPELLIRYENEEAVDDSQLPKDRFSAERLKGVDSTLKIQPAELGDSAVYLCASKKGGQNTGELFFGEGSRLTVL.

This clonotype has a single count. The chain couples TRBV20-1 to TRBJ2-5, with a possible D match to TRBD2 (5 bases). Germline V gene lookup returns CDR1 DFQATT and CDR2 SNEGSKA (reference sequence). Trimming pared 2 bases from V and 3 bases from J, leaving 10 bases between. This CDR3 spans 13 amino acids. For the CDR3, the DNA is TGCAGTGCTAGAACAACTAGTAAAGAGACCCAGTACTTC. Translating gives CSARTTSKETQYF.

This clonotype was seen at least ten times. The chain carries TRBV5-1 and TRBJ1-5; 10 positions agree with TRBD1. With 8 bases clipped from V and 6 bases from J, the junction kept 14 bases outside the gene matches. Per germline, CDR1 SGHRS and CDR2 YFSETQ. The length of the CDR3 is 16 residues. CDR3 sequence: CASAPGTGVSRQPQHF. The CDR3 DNA is TGCGCCAGTGCGCCCGGGACAGGGGTATCTCGTCAGCCCCAGCATTTT.

This chain joins TRBV12-3 or TRBV12-4 and TRBJ2-5, with TRBD1 identical over 8 bases. V trimming: 7 bases; J trimming: 5 bases; junction bases outside the gene matches: 6. The CDR3 is made up of 13 amino acids. CDR3 sequence: CASIHTGGETQYF. The CDR3 DNA reads as TGTGCCAGCATTCACACAGGGGGGGAGACCCAGTACTTC.

This clonotype was found many times. This chain uses TRBV6-1 with TRBJ1-1; no reliable D call. V lost 1 base and J lost 6, with 3 bases in between. CDR3 length: 11 residues. Germline V gene data show CDR1 as MNHNS and CDR2 as SASEGT. The chain's CDR3 is CASSEESEAFF. CDR3 coding DNA: TGTGCCAGCAGTGAAGAGTCTGAAGCTTTCTTT.

The J gene is TRBJ2-1, the V gene TRBV5-6, with 8 bases fitting TRBD2. The CDR3 covers 16 residues. The ends lost 3 bases at V and 10 bases at J; junction bases unmatched: 15. CDR1 SGHDT and CDR2 YYEEEE come from the germline V gene. The CDR3 sequence is CASSSTAGEGLWEQFF. The CDR3 nucleotides are TGTGCCAGCAGCTCAACAGCGGGGGAGGGCCTATGGGAGCAGTTCTTC.

The chain combines TRBV20-1 with TRBJ1-1, with D hard to call. Germline CDR1 is DFQATT and CDR2 is SNEGSKA (reference sequence). V dropped 5 bases and J dropped 1 base, with 14 bases sitting between them. The CDR3 loop spans 14 amino acids. The CDR3 sequence: CSADPRVPNTEAFF. The CDR3 DNA reads as TGCAGTGCTGACCCCCGGGTTCCGAACACTGAAGCTTTCTTT.

The table lists this clonotype with many counts. CDR3: CASSARREQYF. CDR3 in DNA: TGTGCCAGCAGTGCCAGACGGGAGCAGTACTTC. This chain connects TRBV12-3 or TRBV12-4 to TRBJ2-7, with no clear D. V gave up 5 bases and J gave up 7 bases, with 9 bases separating them. CDR3 length equals 11 residues.

This clonotype was seen many times. V usage is TRBV29-1 and J usage is TRBJ2-3; 12 nucleotides align to TRBD2. Germline CDR1 is SQVTM and CDR2 is ANQGSEA. Unmatched junction bases numbered 7, after V lost 7 bases and J lost 11 bases. This CDR3 has 12 residues. CDR3 bases: TGCAGCGACTCGACTAGCGGGGGAAGGCAGTATTTT. Translating it yields CSDSTSGGRQYF.

This clonotype showed up many times. The J gene is TRBJ2-7, the V gene TRBV20-1; D possibly uses TRBD1 or TRBD2 (5 bases each). V was clipped by 1 base and J by 7 bases, with 20 bases between them. Germline V CDR1 and CDR2: DFQATT, SNEGSKA (reference sequence). This CDR3 comprises 15 residues. The CDR3 loop reads CSARGGSGGLGEQYF. The CDR3, as DNA: TGCAGTGCTAGAGGGGGCAGTGGAGGTTTGGGGGAGCAGTACTTC.

V is TRBV6-1 and J is TRBJ1-6; no reliable D call. The CDR3 sequence is 12 residues long. Germline CDR1 and CDR2: MNHNS and SASEGT. V gave up 2 bases and J gave up 7 bases, with 3 bases separating them. CDR3: CASSELNSPLHF. The CDR3 nucleotides are TGTGCCAGCAGTGAACTGAATTCACCCCTCCACTTT.

V gene TRBV12-3 or TRBV12-4 combines with J gene TRBJ2-1, with D tentatively TRBD2 (6 bases). The CDR3 length is 14 residues. Between the trimmed V and J ends, which lost 10 bases and 0 bases, there was a span of 13 bases. In DNA, the CDR3 is TGTGCCATTGCGGGGCAACGCTCCTACAATGAGCAGTTCTTC. The encoded protein is CAIAGQRSYNEQFF.

This chain uses TRBV12-3 or TRBV12-4 with TRBJ1-6; no firm D call. V was shortened by 2 bases and J by 12 bases, with 11 bases between the two germline ends. The CDR3 spans 13 residues. The CDR3 loop is CASSLILGQPLHF. The CDR3 nucleotides read TGTGCCAGCAGTTTAATCCTCGGCCAACCCCTCCACTTT.

This clonotype was counted ten times or more. This chain uses TRBV5-1 with TRBJ2-7; 9 positions match TRBD1. The CDR3 extends over 15 amino acids. The V gene's germline CDR1 is SGHRS and CDR2 YFSETQ. V was clipped by 2 bases and J by 4 bases; unmatched bases: 7. CDR3 nucleotide sequence: TGCGCCAGCAGCTTCACACAGGGGGCTTGGTACGAGCAGTACTTC. Translated: CASSFTQGAWYEQYF. Looking up the rest from reference TRBV5-1 and TRBJ2-7 gives the full variable domain: KAGVTQTPRYLIKTRGQQVTLSCSPISGHRSVSWYQQTPGQGLQFLFEYFSETQRNKGNFPGRFSGRQFSNSRSEMNVSTLELGDSALYLCASSFTQGAWYEQYFGPGTRLTVT.

This clonotype was detected many times. The chain combines TRBV24-1 with TRBJ2-1; 9 nucleotides match TRBD2. The germline V gene encodes CDR1 KGHDR and CDR2 SFDVKD. The CDR3 has 16 residues. After removal of 0 bases from V and 9 bases from J, the junction contained 8 bases not matched to a gene. The chain's CDR3 is CATSDLPAGGPVEQFF. DNA for the CDR3: TGTGCCACCAGTGATTTGCCTGCGGGAGGGCCCGTTGAGCAGTTCTTC.

This clonotype was counted at least ten times. The rearrangement links TRBV29-1 to TRBJ2-1; 8 bases agree with TRBD2. J lost 5 bases, V lost 6 bases, and 9 bases had no gene match. This CDR3 spans 14 amino acids. Germline V gene sequence: CDR1 SQVTM, CDR2 ANQGSEA. As DNA, the CDR3 is TGCAGCGTACTCCGGACTAGCAGCAACAATGAGCAGTTCTTC. The encoded protein is CSVLRTSSNNEQFF.

This clonotype was detected only a few times. V gene TRBV4-3 combines with J gene TRBJ2-5, with 7 bases lining up with TRBD2. Trimming took 1 base from V and 9 from J; bases not matched to a gene: 5. The CDR3 sequence is 13 residues long. Germline V gives CDR1 LGHNA, CDR2 YSLEER. CDR3 DNA sequence: TGCGCCAGCAGCCAAGTTGGGACTAAAGCCCAGTACTTC. Its protein product is CASSQVGTKAQYF.

This clonotype was seen a few times. The J gene is TRBJ2-5, the V gene TRBV7-6; D is unclear. CDR3 size: 13 residues. Per germline, CDR1 SGHVS and CDR2 FNYEAQ. V lost 1 base, J lost 6 bases, and 9 bases lay in between. The CDR3 nucleotides are TGTGCCAGCAGCTTAGGTCTTAGCCAGACCCAGTACTTC. This gives the protein CASSLGLSQTQYF.

V is TRBV20-1 and J is TRBJ2-1; unclear D gene. The CDR3 contains 13 residues. Per the germline V gene, CDR1 is DFQATT and CDR2 is SNEGSKA (reference sequence). V was clipped by 2 bases and J by 2 bases, with 7 bases between them. CDR3 DNA sequence: TGCAGTGCTAGACGAGATACCTACAATGAGCAGTTCTTC. Protein: CSARRDTYNEQFF.

The J gene is TRBJ2-2, the V gene TRBV5-1, with 14 bases identical to TRBD2. The CDR3 is 16 amino acids. Losses at the gene ends were 4 bases for V and 5 bases for J; bases not matched to a gene: 4. CDR1 and CDR2 from the germline V gene are SGHRS and YFSETQ. The CDR3 reads CASSLGLAGETGELFF. The CDR3 DNA is TGCGCCAGCAGCCTGGGACTAGCGGGAGAAACCGGGGAGCTGTTTTTT.

DNA of the CDR3: TGTGCCAGCAGATTAGCGGGAGGAGGCAATGAGCAGTTCTTC. This sequence encodes CASRLAGGGNEQFF. The rearrangement links TRBV6-5 to TRBJ2-1, with 10 nucleotides matching TRBD2. From germline, CDR1 is MNHEY and CDR2 SVGAGI. The CDR3 sequence is 14 residues long. The ends lost 6 bases at V and 6 bases at J; junction bases unmatched: 5.

The sample holds many counts of this clonotype. The J gene is TRBJ2-1, the V gene TRBV7-3; maybe TRBD2 (5 bases). Germline-derived CDR1 and CDR2 are SGHTA and FQGTGA. V shed 5 bases and J shed 5 bases, with 19 bases lying between them. CDR3 length equals 16 residues. CDR3 nucleotides: TGTGCCAGCAGCGACGGTCTCGCGGGTCCGAACAATGAGCAGTTCTTC. As protein: CASSDGLAGPNNEQFF.

This clonotype came up once. J is TRBJ2-5 and V is TRBV7-8; D ambiguous. The CDR3 sequence is 14 residues long. The germline CDR1 and CDR2 sequences are SGHVS and FQNEAQ. V lost 2 bases, J lost 2 bases, and 9 bases lay in between. In DNA, the CDR3 is TGTGCCAGCAGCTTACGGGTGGATCAAGAGACCCAGTACTTC. This encodes CASSLRVDQETQYF.

This clonotype occurred many times. The chain has TRBV28 and TRBJ2-5; TRBD1 matches at 11 bases. V gave up 6 bases and J gave up 5 bases; unmatched junction bases: 8. The CDR3 spans 15 residues. From germline, CDR1 is MDHEN and CDR2 SYDVKM. CDR3: CASSWPGQGGETQYF. The CDR3 DNA reads as TGTGCCAGCAGCTGGCCGGGACAGGGGGGGGAGACCCAGTACTTC.

This clonotype was observed at least ten times. V usage is TRBV7-3 and J usage is TRBJ2-5; 7 bases agree with TRBD1. CDR3 length: 14 amino acids. Germline V gene sequence: CDR1 SGHTA, CDR2 FQGTGA. Germline trimming cut 5 bases from V and 1 base from J; bases unmatched to any gene: 4. CDR3 sequence: CASSPNRGQETQYF. The CDR3 DNA follows: TGTGCCAGCAGCCCGAACAGGGGCCAAGAGACCCAGTACTTC.

This clonotype was picked up many times. The chain has TRBV20-1 and TRBJ2-1; 9 bases map to TRBD2. Germline CDR1 DFQATT, CDR2 SNEGSKA (reference sequence). The J segment lost 7 bases and the V segment lost 3 bases, leaving 10 bases of the junction unmatched. The CDR3 is made up of 15 amino acids. The DNA of the CDR3 is TGCAGTGCTAGCGGTGGGACTAGCTCTAAAAATGAGCAGTTCTTC. Protein: CSASGGTSSKNEQFF.